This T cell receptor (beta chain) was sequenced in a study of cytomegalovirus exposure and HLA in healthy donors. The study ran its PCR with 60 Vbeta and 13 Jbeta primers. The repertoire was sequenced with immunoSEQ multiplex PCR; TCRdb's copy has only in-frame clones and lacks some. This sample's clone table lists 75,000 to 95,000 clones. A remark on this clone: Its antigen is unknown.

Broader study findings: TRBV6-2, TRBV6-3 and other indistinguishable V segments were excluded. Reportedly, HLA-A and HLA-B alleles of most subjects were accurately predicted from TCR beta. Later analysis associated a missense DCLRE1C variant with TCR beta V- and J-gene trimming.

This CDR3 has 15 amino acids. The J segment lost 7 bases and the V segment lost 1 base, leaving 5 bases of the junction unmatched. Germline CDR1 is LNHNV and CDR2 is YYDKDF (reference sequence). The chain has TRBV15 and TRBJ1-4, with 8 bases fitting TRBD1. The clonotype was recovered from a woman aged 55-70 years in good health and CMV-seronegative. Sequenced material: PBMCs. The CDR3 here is CATSRADRATEKLFF. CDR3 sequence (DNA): TGTGCCACCAGCAGAGCGGACAGGGCAACTGAAAAACTGTTTTTT.